This TCR beta chain derives from a study of shared clonotypes between healthy human individuals. Trimming stripped 0 bases from V and 6 bases from J, with 19 bases between. There are 17 residues in the CDR3. CDR1 is SGHKS and CDR2 is YYEKEE in the germline V gene (reference sequence). The assay ran at deep level. Sorted-subset replicate PCR reactions were performed with approximately 0.2 ug DNA, corresponding to tens of thousands of T cell genomes. Sequencing was performed with immunoSEQ multiplex PCR; in TCRdb, only in-frame clones are kept and a portion is missing. The top ten hold around 0.38% of the sample, which has 1.6 million or so clones, about 98.5% seen once.

The chain joins TRBV5-5 to TRBJ2-1, with D perhaps TRBD2 (6 bases). The sequence came from a man aged 25-40 years in good health. Sequencing input: naive CD4+ T cells sorted from blood. Subset indicated: CD45RA+ positively selected. DNA of the CDR3: TGTGCCAGCAGCTTGGGAGATCGGAGGGCCCTTTTCAATGAGCAGTTCTTC. Residues: CASSLGDRRALFNEQFF. The whole variable domain, remainder taken from reference TRBV5-5 and TRBJ2-1, is DAGVTQSPTHLIKTRGQQVTLRCSPISGHKSVSWYQQVLGQGPQFIFQYYEKEERGRGNFPDRFSARQFPNYSSELNVNALLLGDSALYLCASSLGDRRALFNEQFFGPGTRLTVL.